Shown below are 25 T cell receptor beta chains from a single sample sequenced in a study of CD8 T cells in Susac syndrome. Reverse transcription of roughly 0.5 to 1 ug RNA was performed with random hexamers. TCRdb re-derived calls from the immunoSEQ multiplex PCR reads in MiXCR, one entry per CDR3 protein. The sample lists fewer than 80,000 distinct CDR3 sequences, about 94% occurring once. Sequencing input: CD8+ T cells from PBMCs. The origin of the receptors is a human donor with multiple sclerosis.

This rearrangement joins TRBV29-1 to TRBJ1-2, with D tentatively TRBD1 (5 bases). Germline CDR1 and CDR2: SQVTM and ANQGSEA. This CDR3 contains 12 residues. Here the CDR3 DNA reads TGCAGTGGGCAGGGTGGGGACTATGGCTACACCTTC. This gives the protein CSGQGGDYGYTF.

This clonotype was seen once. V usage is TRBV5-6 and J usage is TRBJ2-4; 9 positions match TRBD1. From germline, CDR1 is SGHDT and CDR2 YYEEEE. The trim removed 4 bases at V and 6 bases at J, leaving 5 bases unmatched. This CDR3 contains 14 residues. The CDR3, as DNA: TGTGCCAGCAGCACAGGGGGCTCTTCAAACATTCAGTACTTC. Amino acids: CASSTGGSSNIQYF.

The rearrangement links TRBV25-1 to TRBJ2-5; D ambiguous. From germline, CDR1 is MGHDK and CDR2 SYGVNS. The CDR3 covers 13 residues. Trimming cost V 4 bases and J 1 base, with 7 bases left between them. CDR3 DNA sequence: TGTGCCAGCAGTGGTCCCCCCCAAGAGACCCAGTACTTC. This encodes CASSGPPQETQYF.

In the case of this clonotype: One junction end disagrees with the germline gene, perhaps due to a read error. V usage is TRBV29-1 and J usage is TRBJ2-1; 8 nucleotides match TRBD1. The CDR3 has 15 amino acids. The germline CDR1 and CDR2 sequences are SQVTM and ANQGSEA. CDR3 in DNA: TGCAGCGCCCCCCTTTGGACAGGGAACGGGAATGATCAGTTCTTC. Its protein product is CSAPLWTGNGNDQFF.

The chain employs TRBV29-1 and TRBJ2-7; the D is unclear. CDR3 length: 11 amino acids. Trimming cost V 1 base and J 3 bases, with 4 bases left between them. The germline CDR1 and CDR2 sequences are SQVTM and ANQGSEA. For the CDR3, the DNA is TGCAGCGTTGAAGCCAGCTACGAGCAGTACTTC. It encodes CSVEASYEQYF.

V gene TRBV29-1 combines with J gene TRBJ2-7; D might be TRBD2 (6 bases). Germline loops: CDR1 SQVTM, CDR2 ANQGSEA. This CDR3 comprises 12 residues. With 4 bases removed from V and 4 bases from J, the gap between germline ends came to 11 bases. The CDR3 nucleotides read TGCAGCGTTGGGCCAGGGAGGTACGAGCAGTACTTC. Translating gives CSVGPGRYEQYF.

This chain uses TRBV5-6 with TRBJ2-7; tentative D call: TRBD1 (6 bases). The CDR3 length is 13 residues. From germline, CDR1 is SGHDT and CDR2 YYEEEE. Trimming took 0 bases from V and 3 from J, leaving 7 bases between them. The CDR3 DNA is TGTGCCAGCAGCTTGGAGGACAGCTACGAGCAGTACTTC. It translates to CASSLEDSYEQYF. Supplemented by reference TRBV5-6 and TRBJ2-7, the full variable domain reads DAGVTQSPTHLIKTRGQQVTLRCSPKSGHDTVSWYQQALGQGPQFIFQYYEEEERQRGNFPDRFSGHQFPNYSSELNVNALLLGDSALYLCASSLEDSYEQYFGPGTRLTVT.

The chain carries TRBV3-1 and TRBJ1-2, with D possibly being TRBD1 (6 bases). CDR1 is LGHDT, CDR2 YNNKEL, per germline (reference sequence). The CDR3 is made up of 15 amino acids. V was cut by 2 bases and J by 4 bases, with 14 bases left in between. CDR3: CASSQFVGDIYGYTF. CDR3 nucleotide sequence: TGTGCCAGCAGCCAATTCGTAGGGGACATCTATGGCTACACCTTC.

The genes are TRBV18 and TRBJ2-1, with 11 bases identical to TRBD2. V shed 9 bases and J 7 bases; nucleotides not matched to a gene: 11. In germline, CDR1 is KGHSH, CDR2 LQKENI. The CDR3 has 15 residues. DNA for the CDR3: TGTGCCAGACACCACACTAGCGGGAGTCTTAATGAGCAGTTCTTC. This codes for CARHHTSGSLNEQFF. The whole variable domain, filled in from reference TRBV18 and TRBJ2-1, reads NAGVMQNPRHLVRRRGQEARLRCSPMKGHSHVYWYRQLPEEGLKFMVYLQKENIIDESGMPKERFSAEFPKEGPSILRIQQVVRGDSAAYFCARHHTSGSLNEQFFGPGTRLTVL.

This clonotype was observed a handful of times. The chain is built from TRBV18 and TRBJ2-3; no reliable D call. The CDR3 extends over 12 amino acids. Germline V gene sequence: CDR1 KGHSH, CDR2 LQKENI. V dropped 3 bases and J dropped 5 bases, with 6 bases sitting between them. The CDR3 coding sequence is TGTGCCAGCTCACCTTCGGGAGATACGCAGTATTTT. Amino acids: CASSPSGDTQYF.

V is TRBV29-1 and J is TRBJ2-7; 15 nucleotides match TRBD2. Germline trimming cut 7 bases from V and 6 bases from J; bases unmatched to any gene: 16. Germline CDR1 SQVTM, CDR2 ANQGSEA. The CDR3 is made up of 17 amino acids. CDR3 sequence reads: CSARGTSGGNLPGEQYF. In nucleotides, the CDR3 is TGCAGCGCCCGCGGGACTAGCGGGGGGAATCTCCCGGGCGAGCAGTACTTC.

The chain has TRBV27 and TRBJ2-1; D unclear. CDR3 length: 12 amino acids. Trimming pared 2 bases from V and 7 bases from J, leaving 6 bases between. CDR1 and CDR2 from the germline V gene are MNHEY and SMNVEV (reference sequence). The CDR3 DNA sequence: TGTGCCAGCAGTTTACGTAAGAATGAGCAGTTCTTC. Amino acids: CASSLRKNEQFF.

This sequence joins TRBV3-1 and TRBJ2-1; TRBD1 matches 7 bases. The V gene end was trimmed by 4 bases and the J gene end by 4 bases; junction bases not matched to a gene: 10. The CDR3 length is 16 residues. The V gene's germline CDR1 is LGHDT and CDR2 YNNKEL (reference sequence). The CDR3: CASSLHRQGDYNEQFF. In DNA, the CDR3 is TGTGCCAGCAGCCTTCACCGACAGGGCGATTACAATGAGCAGTTCTTC.

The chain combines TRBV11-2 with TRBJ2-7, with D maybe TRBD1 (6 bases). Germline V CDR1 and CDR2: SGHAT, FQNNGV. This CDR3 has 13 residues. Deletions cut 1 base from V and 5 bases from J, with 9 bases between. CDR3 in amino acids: CASSLGQVHEQYF. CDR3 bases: TGTGCCAGCAGCTTAGGACAGGTCCACGAGCAGTACTTC. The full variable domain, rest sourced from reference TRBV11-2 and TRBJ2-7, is EAGVAQSPRYKIIEKRQSVAFWCNPISGHATLYWYQQILGQGPKLLIQFQNNGVVDDSQLPKDRFSAERLKGVDSTLKIQPAKLEDSAVYLCASSLGQVHEQYFGPGTRLTVT.

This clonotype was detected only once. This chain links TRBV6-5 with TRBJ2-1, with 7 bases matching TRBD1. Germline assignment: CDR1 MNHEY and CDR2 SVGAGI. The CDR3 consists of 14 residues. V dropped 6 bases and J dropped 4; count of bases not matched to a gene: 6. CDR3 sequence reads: CASSLGTAYNEQFF. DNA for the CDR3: TGTGCCAGCAGCCTTGGGACAGCATACAATGAGCAGTTCTTC.

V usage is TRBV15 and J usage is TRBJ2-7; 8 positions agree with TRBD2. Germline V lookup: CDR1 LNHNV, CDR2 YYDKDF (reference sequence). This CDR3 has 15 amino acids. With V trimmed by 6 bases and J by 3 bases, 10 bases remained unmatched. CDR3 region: CATSLTGGTGYEQYF. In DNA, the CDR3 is TGTGCCACCAGTCTCACGGGAGGGACTGGCTACGAGCAGTACTTC.

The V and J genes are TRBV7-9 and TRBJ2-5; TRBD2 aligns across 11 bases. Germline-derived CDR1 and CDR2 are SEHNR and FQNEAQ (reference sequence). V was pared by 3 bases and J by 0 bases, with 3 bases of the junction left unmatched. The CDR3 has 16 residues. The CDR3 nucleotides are TGTGCCAGCAGCTTCCTAGCGGGGGGCGACCAAGAGACCCAGTACTTC. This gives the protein CASSFLAGGDQETQYF. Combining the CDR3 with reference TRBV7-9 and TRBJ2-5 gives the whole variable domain DTGVSQNPRHKITKRGQNVTFRCDPISEHNRLYWYRQTLGQGPEFLTYFQNEAQLEKSRLLSDRFSAERPKGSFSTLEIQRTEQGDSAMYLCASSFLAGGDQETQYFGPGTRLLVL.

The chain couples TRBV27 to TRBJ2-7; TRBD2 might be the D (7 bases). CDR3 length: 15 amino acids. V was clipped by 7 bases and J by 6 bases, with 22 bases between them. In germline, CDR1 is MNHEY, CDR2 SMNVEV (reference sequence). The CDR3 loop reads CASTYLGGVGREQYF. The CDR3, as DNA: TGTGCCAGCACCTATTTAGGGGGGGTGGGCCGCGAGCAGTACTTC.

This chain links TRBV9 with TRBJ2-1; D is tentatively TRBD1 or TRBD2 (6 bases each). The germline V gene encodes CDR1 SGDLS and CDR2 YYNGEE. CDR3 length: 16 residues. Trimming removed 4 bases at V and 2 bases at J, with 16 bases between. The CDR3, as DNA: TGTGCCAGCAGCCCCCTCGGGGGCGGCACCTACAATGAGCAGTTCTTC. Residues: CASSPLGGGTYNEQFF.

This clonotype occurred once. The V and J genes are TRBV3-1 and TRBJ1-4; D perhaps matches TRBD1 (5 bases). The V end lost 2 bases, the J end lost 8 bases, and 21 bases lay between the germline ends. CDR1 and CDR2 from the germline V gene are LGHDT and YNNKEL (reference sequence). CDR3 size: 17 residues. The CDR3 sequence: CASSQIAVGTEHEKLFF. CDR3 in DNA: TGTGCCAGCAGCCAAATAGCGGTCGGGACCGAGCACGAAAAACTGTTTTTT.

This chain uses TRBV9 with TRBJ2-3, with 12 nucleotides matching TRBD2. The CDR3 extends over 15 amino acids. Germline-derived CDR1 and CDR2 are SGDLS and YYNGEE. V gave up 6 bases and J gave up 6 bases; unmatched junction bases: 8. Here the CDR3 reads CASTSGGDTTDTQYF. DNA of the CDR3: TGTGCCAGCACTAGCGGGGGGGATACTACGGATACGCAGTATTTT.

CDR3 in DNA: TGTGCCAGCAGTTACGAAGGGGTTTCGTCGCGAGAGACCCAGTACTTC. Its protein product is CASSYEGVSSRETQYF. The chain recombines TRBV6-5 with TRBJ2-5, with D perhaps matching TRBD1 (5 bases). Germline V lookup: CDR1 MNHEY, CDR2 SVGAGI. Trimming stripped 2 bases from V and 4 bases from J, with 17 bases between. CDR3 length: 16 residues.

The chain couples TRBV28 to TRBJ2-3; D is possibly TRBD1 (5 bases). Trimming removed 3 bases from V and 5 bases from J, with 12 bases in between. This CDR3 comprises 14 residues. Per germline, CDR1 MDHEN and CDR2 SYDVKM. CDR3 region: CASSFVQELDTQYF. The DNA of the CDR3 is TGTGCCAGCAGTTTTGTACAGGAGCTAGATACGCAGTATTTT.

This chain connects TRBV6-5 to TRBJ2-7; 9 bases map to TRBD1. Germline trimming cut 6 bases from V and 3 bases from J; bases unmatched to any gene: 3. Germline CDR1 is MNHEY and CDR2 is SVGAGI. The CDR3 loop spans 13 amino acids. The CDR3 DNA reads TGTGCCAGCAGCGGGACAGGGTTCTACGAGCAGTACTTC. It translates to CASSGTGFYEQYF.

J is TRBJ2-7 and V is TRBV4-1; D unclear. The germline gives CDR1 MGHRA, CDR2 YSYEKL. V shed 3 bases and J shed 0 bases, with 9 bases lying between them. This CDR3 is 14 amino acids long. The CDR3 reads CASSHPLSSYEQYF. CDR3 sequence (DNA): TGCGCCAGCAGCCATCCGTTGAGCTCCTACGAGCAGTACTTC.